This TCR beta chain derives from a study of vaccination and CD4 T cells after COVID-19 (dated by TCRdb to between 2021 and 2024). In the study overall: Convalescent patients had a positive SARS-CoV-2 result on nasal swab PCR, and of these patients, about ten had mild disease and one had severe disease. In the convalescent cohort there were six males and four females, among whom were two Hispanic individuals, seven Caucasians, two Asians and one multiracial person. Each participant got two doses of either the Pfizer-BioNTech BNT162b2 vaccine (n=8) or the Moderna mRNA-1273 vaccine (n=2). Post-COVID blood samples from convalescent patients were collected a median of around 100 days after diagnosis, with a range of roughly 35 to 161 days. The time from the second vaccine dose to post-vaccine blood sampling had a median of approximately 72 days and ranged from about 14 to 241 days. For stimulating the cultures, overlapping spike peptide pools were used, derived from SARS-CoV-2 as well as from the common cold coronaviruses HCoV-NL63, HCoV-OC43 and HCoV-229E. Control cultures received a CEFX viral epitope pool as the positive control, an HIV-1 Nef peptide pool as the negative control, or no peptide. The spike-specific CD4+ TCR repertoire was compared before and after mRNA vaccination in 10 COVID-19 convalescent patients and 4 infection-naive healthy vaccine recipients. The research as a whole found: Among the post-vaccine SARS-CoV-2-reactive clones in convalescent patients, a median approximately 90% showed up only after vaccination, which suggests vaccine-specific priming. In convalescent patients, nearly all vaccine-specific clones (304 of 307) were found to be mono-reactive for SARS-CoV-2 spike rather than cross-reactive with common cold coronaviruses. Although the median number of SARS-CoV-2-reactive clonotypes went up from more than 20 after infection to some 38 after vaccination, the increase was not significant. Relatively few convalescent patients were included in the study, and early timepoints after natural infection were not analyzed.

V lost 8 bases and J lost 1 base; the stretch between them is 12 bases long. CDR1 and CDR2 are drawn from the germline V gene: MDHEN, SYDVKM. The CDR3 starts with the cysteine, ends with the phenylalanine, and has 13 residues. The retained sequence is limited to the CDR3, 39 bases, with the frame set at the first base. This clonotype has more than one count but fewer than ten. This receptor's antigen is unknown. No base qualities exist here, and no much larger clone lies one base off it. Interpreted using the paper, the treatment or condition label stands for: 10-day PBMC culture with coronavirus spike peptide pools or control peptides (ViraFEST assay). The study used the ViraFEST assay, which expanded antigen-specific T cells with peptide pools and then identified expanded clonotypes by TCR sequencing. Positive SARS-CoV-2 PCR tests in the convalescent patients dated from March to December 2020, before Alpha, Beta and Delta variants emerged in the United States. Under 2.5 million PBMCs per well were cultured in IMDM with roughly 4.8% human AB serum and 7.5 to 10 IU/ml IL-2, plus 10 ug/ml peptide pools. Half of the culture medium was replaced with fresh IL-2-containing medium on days 3 and 7. After more than 8 days of culture, CD4+ T cells were isolated by negative selection using the EasySep CD4+ T cell isolation kit. PBMCs were separated from whole blood using Ficoll-Paque Plus gradient centrifugation and then either used fresh or cryopreserved at -140C. In general, triplicate wells were set up for every culture condition.

Library preparation used PCR. TCR sequencing of DNA from cultured CD4+ T cells used the Oncomine TCR Beta short-read assay at the Johns Hopkins FTIC core. Genomic DNA was extracted from the cultured CD4+ T cells with the QIAamp micro DNA kit. Oncomine TCR Beta libraries from cultured CD4+ T cells were pooled with unique dual indexes and sequenced on an Illumina iSeq 100. The source study handled its data this way. Non-productive sequences were removed, and CDR3s that did not start with C, did not end with F or W, or were shorter than 7 amino acids were discarded. The MANAFEST web application was used to identify antigen-specific clonotypes by comparing peptide-stimulated wells against reference wells and other culture wells. Positive clones required FDR below 0.05, an odds ratio above 5, and productive frequency above 0.1% in at least two of three replicate wells. A clonotype was classed as cross-reactive if the clonotype showed significant expansion both in SARS-CoV-2 spike wells and in at least one common cold coronavirus spike condition. CDR3 homology was assessed with Levenshtein distances (stringdist) and unrooted phylogenetic trees (ape) in R version 3.6.1. Clones were called with MiXCR by TCRdb after fastp trimmed the public reads at Q25, and only in-frame beta chains were retained. Entries are consolidated by CDR3 protein sequence, retaining the most common genes and DNA. TCRdb, rather than the study authors, made the V and J calls. This sample gives around 6,000 distinct CDR3 sequences in total; about 17% of them show up just once. Less than 25% of the sample is in the top ten clones.

The rearranged chain carries TRBV28 and TRBJ2-7; the D gene is unclear. Sequenced: CD4+ T cells from blood, cultured in vitro. This TCR was sampled from a human donor who had recovered from COVID-19. CDR3 reads: CASGPGSSYEQYF. Here is the DNA: TGTGCCAGCGGACCGGGTTCTTCCTACGAGCAGTACTTC.